Below are 3 T cell receptor beta chains sequenced from a single sample in a study of OX40 agonist ivuxolimab in advanced cancers. Using immunoSEQ multiplex PCR, the repertoire was profiled, and TCRdb retains in-frame clones only, with some absent. The data show tens of thousands of clones, 75% to 90% seen once. The sample consisted of CD4+ or CD8+ T cells sorted from blood, taken in a trial of the OX40 agonist ivuxolimab. The origin of the receptors is an adult with an advanced solid tumor such as melanoma, head and neck, liver or kidney cancer.

A remark on this clone: One end of the junction is discordant with germline, which a read error may explain. The genes are TRBV29-1 and TRBJ1-3; D is undetermined. Per germline, CDR1 SQVTM and CDR2 ANQGSEA. The CDR3 has 13 amino acids. The CDR3, as DNA: TGCAGCGTTGCGCCTCACAGTGGAAGCACCATATATTTT. Protein: CSVAPHSGSTIYF.

This chain connects TRBV27 to TRBJ2-5, with D hard to call. The assigned J gene may be wrong: the sequence end matches TRBJ2-7 better. The germline V gene encodes CDR1 MNHEY and CDR2 SMNVEV (reference sequence). CDR3 length: 11 amino acids. CDR3 sequence reads: CASTPSYEQYF. The CDR3 DNA sequence: TGTGCCAGCACCCCCTCCTACGAGCAGTACTTC.

The CDR3 is CASSQVRTGELFF. DNA of the CDR3: TGTGCCAGCAGCCAAGTTAGGACCGGGGAGCTGTTTTTT. J is TRBJ2-2 and V is TRBV14; no clear D. Germline values: CDR1 SGHDN, CDR2 FVKESK. The CDR3 is 13 amino acids. V dropped 1 base and J dropped 5 bases, with 5 bases sitting between them.